These 17 T cell receptor beta chains were all obtained from the same sample, sequenced in a study of regulatory T cells in long-lasting Graves disease. Time point meaning: newly diagnosed GD, antithyroid drugs for less than 3 months. PBMCs provided the RNA from which the TCR library was made. Combining iRepertoire HTBI primers with Arm-PCR of CDR3 regions, the authors built TCR beta libraries. TCRdb analysed the multiplex PCR reads with MiXCR anew, one entry per CDR3 protein. This sample has about 620,000 distinct CDR3 sequences; roughly 15% occur once, and the top ten carry 18%. These sequences were also reported in another study, on T cells in Graves' hyperthyroidism and ophthalmopathy.

The input for sequencing was peripheral blood mononuclear cells (PBMCs), taken at new diagnosis, from a patient treated with antithyroid drugs. The origin of the receptors is a woman in her twenties or thirties with Graves disease.

This clonotype was found many times. The V gene is TRBV2, the J gene TRBJ2-5; 7 positions agree with TRBD1. Unmatched junction bases numbered 7, after V lost 7 bases and J lost 2 bases. There are 14 residues in the CDR3. CDR1 SNHLY and CDR2 FYNNEI come from the germline V gene. Here the CDR3 DNA reads TGTGCCAGCAAAAGACAGGGAGTACAAGAGACCCAGTACTTC. Its protein product is CASKRQGVQETQYF.

The chain couples TRBV12-3 or TRBV12-4 to TRBJ2-1; 13 bases are shared with TRBD2. Trimming removed 7 bases from V and 3 bases from J; junction bases left unmatched: 18. The CDR3 loop spans 20 amino acids. This CDR3 is CASTREVSGTSGINYNEQFF. The CDR3 region has the DNA TGTGCCAGCACACGCGAGGTATCCGGGACTAGCGGGATCAACTACAATGAGCAGTTCTTC.

The genes are TRBV19 and TRBJ1-2; 9 nucleotides match TRBD1. V was clipped by 5 bases and J by 6 bases; unmatched bases: 13. Germline V gene lookup returns CDR1 LNHDA and CDR2 SQIVND (reference sequence). The CDR3 covers 16 residues. CDR3 nucleotide sequence: TGTGCCAGTAGTCGGGACAGGGTGGGATTTCATGATGGCTACACCTTC. Translation: CASSRDRVGFHDGYTF.

This clonotype appeared many times. This CDR3 reads CAISLSEGSGGYTF. The CDR3 DNA is TGTGCCATCAGCCTCTCTGAGGGGTCCGGAGGCTACACCTTC. The V and J genes are TRBV10-3 and TRBJ1-2, with D possibly matching TRBD1 (5 bases). Germline CDR1 is ENHRY and CDR2 is SYGVKD. This CDR3 spans 14 amino acids. Trimming removed 6 bases from V and 8 bases from J, with 19 bases in between.

The chain uses TRBV5-1 and TRBJ2-7; 11 nucleotides match TRBD2. J was trimmed by 2 bases and V by 4 bases; bases with no gene match: 5. CDR3 length: 15 amino acids. Germline CDR1 reads SGHRS; CDR2 reads YFSETQ. CDR3 loop: CASSPLAGAPYEQYF. CDR3 coding DNA: TGCGCCAGCAGCCCACTAGCGGGAGCCCCCTACGAGCAGTACTTC.

The V call is TRBV15, the J call TRBJ2-2; no clear D gene. The V gene lost 0 bases and the J gene lost 5 bases, with 4 bases spanning the gap. CDR3 length: 13 residues. The germline V gene has CDR1 LNHNV and CDR2 YYDKDF (reference sequence). CDR3 sequence reads: CATSREITGELFF. The CDR3 nucleotides are TGTGCCACCAGCAGAGAAATAACCGGGGAGCTGTTTTTT.

This clonotype appeared once. This chain links TRBV9 with TRBJ2-5, with D possibly being TRBD1 or TRBD2 (5 bases each). Germline assignment: CDR1 SGDLS and CDR2 YYNGEE. The CDR3 loop spans 14 amino acids. V dropped 3 bases and J dropped 1 base, with 10 bases sitting between them. CDR3 sequence reads: CASSEGPIQETQYF. As DNA, the CDR3 is TGTGCCAGCAGCGAGGGACCGATCCAAGAGACCCAGTACTTC.

This clonotype was picked up many times. This sequence joins TRBV9 and TRBJ2-7; TRBD2 agrees at 7 bases. With V trimmed by 4 bases and J by 0 bases, 10 bases remained unmatched. The CDR3 is made up of 16 amino acids. From germline, CDR1 is SGDLS and CDR2 YYNGEE. The DNA for the CDR3 is TGTGCCAGCAGCCCGGGAACTAGCGCTAGCTCCTACGAGCAGTACTTC. Protein: CASSPGTSASSYEQYF.

This clonotype was seen once. The rearrangement joins TRBV7-3 to TRBJ2-1; a weak D match, TRBD2 (5 bases). Trimming pared 3 bases from V and 3 bases from J, leaving 15 bases between. The CDR3 sequence is 16 residues long. Germline V gene data show CDR1 as SGHTA and CDR2 as FQGTGA. CDR3 sequence (DNA): TGTGCCAGCAGCTTTCCCGGGGAGACATTCTACAATGAGCAGTTCTTC. Amino acid sequence: CASSFPGETFYNEQFF. Full variable domain (rest looked up from reference TRBV7-3 and TRBJ2-1): GAGVSQTPSNKVTEKGKYVELRCDPISGHTALYWYRQSLGQGPEFLIYFQGTGAADDSGLPNDRFFAVRPEGSVSTLKIQRTERGDSAVYLCASSFPGETFYNEQFFGPGTRLTVL.

Ten or more counts support this clonotype. The V call is TRBV28, the J call TRBJ2-4, with no clear D. The CDR3 has 12 amino acids. Germline assignment: CDR1 MDHEN and CDR2 SYDVKM. With 6 bases removed from V and 9 bases from J, the gap between germline ends came to 12 bases. The CDR3 loop reads CASSPLRGIQYF. CDR3 bases: TGTGCCAGCAGCCCTCTCCGAGGCATTCAGTACTTC. The full variable domain, in which reference TRBV28 and TRBJ2-4 provide the parts outside the CDR3, is DVKVTQSSRYLVKRTGEKVFLECVQDMDHENMFWYRQDPGLGLRLIYFSYDVKMKEKGDIPEGYSVSREKKERFSLILESASTNQTSMYLCASSPLRGIQYFGAGTRLSVL.

Regarding this clonotype: A much larger clone lies one base from this, so it may be a read error. The gene calls are TRBV6-2 or TRBV6-3 and TRBJ1-5, with D perhaps TRBD1 (6 bases). Trimming took 8 bases from V and 4 from J, leaving 15 bases between them. The CDR3 contains 14 residues. Germline loops: CDR1 MNHEY, CDR2 SVGEGT. The CDR3 DNA follows: TGTGCCAGCGGGCTATACAGGGATAATCAGCCCCAGCATTTT. Encoded protein: CASGLYRDNQPQHF.

This clonotype came up many times. V and J are TRBV20-1 and TRBJ2-5, with D hard to call. Trimming took off 6 bases at V and 1 base at J, with 3 bases between the two ends. CDR3 length: 10 amino acids. The V gene's germline CDR1 is DFQATT and CDR2 SNEGSKA (reference sequence). DNA for the CDR3: TGCAGTGCGTTCCAAGAGACCCAGTACTTC. Translating it yields CSAFQETQYF.

This clonotype showed up many times. The CDR3 loop reads CSVEGPGSTNEQFF. The DNA of the CDR3 is TGCAGCGTTGAAGGCCCGGGGTCTACAAATGAGCAGTTCTTC. The chain is built from TRBV29-1 and TRBJ2-1; tentative D call: TRBD2 (5 bases). The CDR3 runs 14 residues. Deletions cut 1 base from V and 7 bases from J, with 14 bases between. Germline CDR1 SQVTM, CDR2 ANQGSEA.

With regard to this clonotype: A much larger clone lies one base from this, so it may be a read error. The V gene is TRBV11-2, the J gene TRBJ2-1; D gene uncertain. Germline CDR1 and CDR2: SGHAT and FQNNGV. The CDR3 extends over 13 amino acids. V was pared by 5 bases and J by 8 bases, with 13 bases between. The CDR3 region is CASSTNLVDEQFF. DNA for the CDR3: TGTGCCAGCAGCACGAACCTCGTCGATGAGCAGTTCTTC.

This clonotype was detected many times. V gene TRBV18 combines with J gene TRBJ1-5; D call uncertain. CDR1 is KGHSH, CDR2 LQKENI, per germline. The CDR3 length is 14 residues. The V gene lost 8 bases and the J gene lost 1 base, with 12 bases spanning the gap. In DNA form, the CDR3 reads TGTGCCAGCAGTCCAACTGACAGCAATCAGCCCCAGCATTTT. Protein product: CASSPTDSNQPQHF.

The sample holds many counts of this clonotype. This sequence joins TRBV2 and TRBJ1-1; D is ambiguous. The CDR3 is 15 residues long. CDR1 is SNHLY and CDR2 is FYNNEI in the germline V gene. V gave up 3 bases and J gave up 0 bases, with 11 bases separating them. CDR3 in amino acids: CASSEALHLNTEAFF. The CDR3 DNA reads as TGTGCCAGCAGTGAGGCCCTTCATCTGAACACTGAAGCTTTCTTT.

This clonotype was picked up one time. The junction departs from germline at one end; a sequencing error may be responsible. This chain joins TRBV13 and TRBJ2-1; D unclear. CDR1 is PRHDT, CDR2 FYEKMQ, per germline (reference sequence). The CDR3 is 15 residues long. CDR3 sequence: CASSLVLSSYNEQFF. The CDR3 coding sequence is TGTGCCAGCAGCCTAGTACTGAGCTCCTACAATGAGCAGTTCTTT.